What follows is one TCR beta chain and its context. Its matching antigen is unknown. RNA, at about 0.5 to 1 ug, was reverse transcribed with random hexamers. TCRdb used MiXCR to reprocess the immunoSEQ multiplex PCR reads, holding one entry per CDR3 protein. Of under 95,000 distinct CDR3 sequences in the sample, just under 95% were seen once. Patients with Susac syndrome met the recently defined diagnostic criteria for definite or probable disease. CDR1 MDHEN and CDR2 SYDVKM come from the germline V gene. The V gene lost 2 bases and the J gene lost 4 bases, with 17 bases spanning the gap. This CDR3 comprises 16 residues. This entry is derived from a study of CD8 T cells in Susac syndrome. Study at large: At the time of blood draw, patients with Susac syndrome were therapy-naive, receiving corticosteroids, or receiving intravenous immunoglobulin alone.

General study findings and limits: Susac syndrome CD4+ T cell repertoires showed no clonal expansion.

This chain connects TRBV28 to TRBJ1-1; D unresolved. This sequence was found in a human donor with Susac syndrome. Sequencing was done on a sample of CD4+ T cells from PBMCs. CDR3: CASSLVKGMMTTEAFF. The CDR3 bases are TGTGCCAGCAGTTTAGTTAAGGGAATGATGACCACTGAAGCTTTCTTT.